Below, 15 T cell receptor beta chains from the same sample are listed, as sequenced in a study of blood T cells in healthy people across ages. A second PCR, run for roughly 7 to 11 cycles, used a sample-barcoded 5' primer plus a J-beta primer mix. TCRdb re-called the 5' RACE reads through MiXCR, storing one row per CDR3 protein. This table holds about 1.4 million distinct CDR3 sequences, around 59% found once. The material sequenced was blood. These receptor sequences come from a man aged 18 to 29 in good health.

CDR3 region: CASSLGWLRNEQFF. The CDR3 DNA reads TGCGCCAGCAGCTTGGGGTGGTTGCGTAATGAGCAGTTCTTC. This sequence joins TRBV5-1 and TRBJ2-1; D remains unclear. Between the trimmed V and J ends, which lost 0 bases and 7 bases, there was a span of 11 bases. The CDR3 totals 14 residues. The germline V gene encodes CDR1 SGHRS and CDR2 YFSETQ. Supplemented by reference TRBV5-1 and TRBJ2-1, the full variable domain reads KAGVTQTPRYLIKTRGQQVTLSCSPISGHRSVSWYQQTPGQGLQFLFEYFSETQRNKGNFPGRFSGRQFSNSRSEMNVSTLELGDSALYLCASSLGWLRNEQFFGPGTRLTVL.

This chain connects TRBV4-1 to TRBJ1-5; 8 bases map to TRBD1. The V segment lost 5 bases and the J segment 6 bases; nucleotides outside the gene matches: 12. The CDR3 contains 16 residues. CDR1 and CDR2 (germline): MGHRA, YSYEKL. The CDR3 DNA follows: TGCGCCAGCAGCGACCCTGGACAGGGAGGGCGTCAGCCCCAGCATTTT. Its translation is CASSDPGQGGRQPQHF.

As concerns this clonotype: An end of the junction does not agree with germline; a read error may underlie this. CDR3 residues: CASSPPASTDTQYF. The DNA of the CDR3 is TGTGCCAGCTCACCTCCCGCTAGCACAGATACGCAGTATTTT. This sequence joins TRBV5-1 and TRBJ2-3; D is undetermined. This CDR3 is built from 14 residues. Per germline, CDR1 SGHRS and CDR2 YFSETQ.

This clonotype was counted a few times. The rearrangement uses TRBV29-1 and TRBJ1-5, with a possible D match to TRBD1 (5 bases). V was cut by 6 bases and J by 5 bases, with 17 bases left in between. The CDR3 contains 14 residues. CDR1 is SQVTM and CDR2 is ANQGSEA in the germline V gene. CDR3 loop: CSVTHGGWDQPQHF. The CDR3, as DNA: TGCAGCGTCACACACGGGGGGTGGGATCAGCCCCAGCATTTT. The complete variable domain, with remaining parts taken from reference TRBV29-1 and TRBJ1-5, reads SAVISQKPSRDICQRGTSLTIQCQVDSQVTMMFWYRQQPGQSLTLIATANQGSEATYESGFVIDKFPISRPNLTFSTLTVSNMSPEDSSIYLCSVTHGGWDQPQHFGDGTRLSIL.

The chain uses TRBV9 and TRBJ2-7; TRBD1 matches at 9 bases. The CDR3 runs 14 residues. CDR1 is SGDLS, CDR2 YYNGEE, per germline. Trimming took 0 bases from V and 3 from J; bases not matched to a gene: 1. The DNA of the CDR3 is TGTGCCAGCAGCGTAGGGACAGGGGTCTACGAGCAGTACTTC. It yields the protein CASSVGTGVYEQYF.

This clonotype was found once. The genes are TRBV3-1 and TRBJ2-3, with D possibly TRBD2 on 6 matching bases. This CDR3 comprises 13 residues. CDR1 and CDR2 (germline): LGHDT, YNNKEL (reference sequence). The V and J ends lost 4 bases and 10 bases respectively, with 15 bases between them. The CDR3 spells CASSPQPGGAQYF. CDR3 coding DNA: TGTGCCAGCAGCCCCCAACCCGGCGGGGCGCAGTATTTT.

The V call is TRBV7-9, the J call TRBJ2-5; D unresolved. The CDR3 contains 12 residues. Germline V gives CDR1 SEHNR, CDR2 FQNEAQ (reference sequence). Trimming took off 7 bases at V and 5 bases at J, with 11 bases between the two ends. The CDR3 nucleotides are TGTGCCAGCAATGGCAGGATGGAGACCCAGTACTTC. This codes for CASNGRMETQYF.

V is TRBV29-1 and J is TRBJ2-2; the D gene is possibly TRBD2 (5 bases). Trimming pared 3 bases from V and 7 bases from J, leaving 9 bases between. The CDR3 consists of 12 residues. The V gene's germline CDR1 is SQVTM and CDR2 ANQGSEA. The chain's CDR3 is CSVDGDGGELFF. CDR3 DNA sequence: TGCAGCGTTGACGGGGATGGCGGGGAGCTGTTTTTT.

This clonotype was seen only once. The rearrangement links TRBV20-1 to TRBJ2-3, with 7 bases identical to TRBD2. The CDR3 is made up of 16 amino acids. The V segment lost 4 bases and the J segment 5 bases; nucleotides outside the gene matches: 15. Germline lookup yields CDR1 DFQATT and CDR2 SNEGSKA (reference sequence). The CDR3 loop reads CSANNPLAAPGDTQYF. CDR3 coding DNA: TGCAGTGCTAATAACCCGCTAGCGGCCCCAGGAGATACGCAGTATTTT.

This clonotype showed up just a few times. V and J are TRBV29-1 and TRBJ2-7; TRBD1 matches 7 bases. This CDR3 spans 13 amino acids. V trimming: 6 bases; J trimming: 3 bases; junction bases outside the gene matches: 8. Per germline, CDR1 SQVTM and CDR2 ANQGSEA. CDR3 sequence: CSVAWDSIYEQYF. The CDR3 DNA reads TGCAGCGTAGCCTGGGACAGTATCTACGAGCAGTACTTC.

The rearrangement links TRBV6-1 to TRBJ2-5, with a weak D call TRBD2 (7 bases). The DNA matches TRBJ2-7 better at its end, which makes the J call doubtful. CDR1 is MNHNS, CDR2 SASEGT, per germline. The CDR3 runs to 15 residues. The CDR3 here is CASSEEGGALSEQYF. The CDR3 region has the DNA TGTGCCAGCAGTGAAGAAGGGGGGGCGCTCAGCGAGCAGTACTTC.

This chain connects TRBV4-3 to TRBJ2-7; D is undetermined. Trimming shortened V by 4 bases and J by 0 bases, and 13 bases separated the two germline ends. Germline V gene lookup returns CDR1 LGHNA and CDR2 YSLEER. The CDR3 length is 15 residues. Here the CDR3 reads CASSPFSSTSYEQYF. The DNA for the CDR3 is TGCGCCAGCAGCCCGTTTTCGAGTACCTCCTACGAGCAGTACTTC.

The V gene is TRBV11-2, the J gene TRBJ2-1; 7 positions match TRBD1. CDR1 is SGHAT, CDR2 FQNNGV, per germline. The length of the CDR3 is 14 residues. Trimming removed 4 bases from V and 4 bases from J; junction bases left unmatched: 4. The CDR3 DNA is TGTGCCAGCAGCTCGACAGGGCAATACAATGAGCAGTTCTTC. It encodes CASSSTGQYNEQFF.

This chain links TRBV6-5 with TRBJ2-5; D gene unclear. The V and J ends lost 6 bases and 0 bases respectively, with 14 bases between them. Germline V gene sequence: CDR1 MNHEY, CDR2 SVGAGI. The CDR3 is 15 amino acids. The CDR3 is CASSRHLVDQETQYF. CDR3 DNA: TGTGCCAGCAGCCGACACTTGGTGGACCAAGAGACCCAGTACTTC.

This chain links TRBV4-1 with TRBJ2-7; D ambiguous. The CDR3 consists of 15 residues. Trimming removed 0 bases from V and 0 bases from J, with 9 bases in between. Per the germline V gene, CDR1 is MGHRA and CDR2 is YSYEKL. The CDR3 coding sequence is TGCGCCAGCAGCCAAGATCGGGTAGCCTCCTACGAGCAGTACTTC. This sequence encodes CASSQDRVASYEQYF.